This T cell receptor beta chain was sequenced for a study of PD-L1 blockade in urothelial cancer. Study-level background: A median of about 140,000 T cells was found in the blood samples.

Here immunoSEQ multiplex PCR was the method, and the copy in TCRdb shows in-frame clones only, minus some. The sample contains around 40,000 clones, 80% to 90% of which appear only once. The CDR3 length is 17 residues. Losses at the gene ends were 0 bases for V and 4 bases for J; bases not matched to a gene: 3. Germline V CDR1 and CDR2: SGHVS, FNYEAQ. J is TRBJ2-5 and V is TRBV7-6; 15 bases map to TRBD2. Sequencing used PBMCs, obtained around atezolizumab (anti-PD-L1) treatment. This receptor was identified in a man aged 60-69 years with urothelial cancer. CDR3 amino acids: CASSLARTSGGAETQYF. The CDR3, as DNA: TGTGCCAGCAGCTTAGCCCGGACTAGCGGGGGGGCAGAGACCCAGTACTTC.